A single TCR beta chain is shown here with its context. Antigen unknown. The isolated RNA, all of it, was reverse transcribed, so expressed TCRB transcripts were what got sequenced. Repertoires were generated with immunoSEQ multiplex PCR, while TCRdb's copy carries only in-frame clones and drops some. Among some 220,000 clones listed, 11% were seen once. The source of the sample is a study of beta chain features in type 1 diabetes. The study's findings and limits: It was among patients, rather than healthy donors, that naive, central memory and Treg TCRB repertoires appeared more similar. The cDNA sequencing approach could over-represent high-TCR-expressing cells.

Deletions cut 10 bases from V and 7 bases from J, with 8 bases between. This CDR3 is built from 9 residues. In germline, CDR1 is MNHNS, CDR2 SASEGT. V usage is TRBV6-1 and J usage is TRBJ2-7; D is possibly TRBD2 (5 bases). The clonotype originates from a man younger than 35 in good health. The source material was central memory CD4+ T cells from blood. The DNA of the CDR3 is TGTGCCACCCGGGGAGAGCAGTACTTC. This translates into CATRGEQYF.